The 3 T cell receptor beta chains below come from one sample, sequenced in a study of regulatory T cells in long-lasting Graves disease. For TCR beta, libraries came from iRepertoire HTBI primers and Arm-PCR of CDR3 regions. TCRdb re-called the multiplex PCR reads with MiXCR, one entry per CDR3 protein. This table holds 400,000 to 450,000 distinct CDR3 sequences, around 24% found once. Time point reported: persistent/refractory GD, antithyroid drugs over 5 years with positive TRAb. The TCR library was made from RNA that had been extracted from PBMCs in TRIzol. Sequencing was performed on peripheral blood mononuclear cells (PBMCs), taken when the disease was refractory, from a patient treated with antithyroid drugs. Receptors originate from a female donor with Graves disease.

This clonotype was detected many times. The rearrangement uses TRBV28 and TRBJ1-3; TRBD1 is a possible D gene (5 bases). Germline V gene sequence: CDR1 MDHEN, CDR2 SYDVKM. The CDR3 has 16 amino acids. Trimming took 4 bases from V and 0 from J, leaving 13 bases between them. The CDR3 region has the DNA TGTGCCAGCAGTTCCTCAGCAGGGTTCTCTGGAAACACCATATATTTT. Its translation: CASSSSAGFSGNTIYF.

V is TRBV9 and J is TRBJ1-2; a weak D match, TRBD1 (5 bases). The CDR3 covers 15 residues. Per the germline V gene, CDR1 is SGDLS and CDR2 is YYNGEE. Trimming pared 3 bases from V and 4 bases from J, leaving 16 bases between. The DNA of the CDR3 is TGTGCCAGCAGCGCTTTAACGACAGTCCGCTATGGCTACACCTTC. Its translation is CASSALTTVRYGYTF.

V is TRBV30 and J is TRBJ1-2, with 8 positions matching TRBD1. V lost 3 bases and J lost 4; bases outside the gene matches: 7. Germline V gene data show CDR1 as GTSNPN and CDR2 as SVGIG (reference sequence). The CDR3 spans 14 residues. The CDR3 sequence: CAWRTTGAGYGYTF. The CDR3 nucleotides read TGTGCCTGGAGAACGACAGGGGCGGGCTATGGCTACACCTTC. The entire variable domain, with the rest obtained from reference TRBV30 and TRBJ1-2, is as follows: SQTIHQWPATLVQPVGSPLSLECTVEGTSNPNLYWYRQAAGRGLQLLFYSVGIGQISSEVPQNLSASRPQDRQFILSSKKLLLSDSGFYLCAWRTTGAGYGYTFGSGTRLTVV.